A single sample gave rise to the 6 T cell receptor beta chains below, sequenced in a study of OX40 agonist ivuxolimab in advanced cancers. Assay used: immunoSEQ multiplex PCR; TCRdb lists only in-frame clones, some missing. Of about 69,000 clones in the sample, 65% to 80% are singletons; the top ten hold around 2%. The input for sequencing was CD4+ or CD8+ T cells sorted from blood, taken in a trial of the OX40 agonist ivuxolimab. These receptors were taken from an adult with an advanced solid tumor such as melanoma, head and neck, liver or kidney cancer.

The chain carries TRBV25-1 and TRBJ2-7, with D unresolved. The CDR3 spans 11 residues. Germline V gives CDR1 MGHDK, CDR2 SYGVNS. V dropped 7 bases and J dropped 5 bases, with 9 bases sitting between them. The CDR3 bases are TGTGCCAGCAAACTAAGGGACGAGCAGTACTTC. Translated: CASKLRDEQYF.

V usage is TRBV15 and J usage is TRBJ1-6; TRBD1 agrees at 8 bases. Germline CDR1 reads LNHNV; CDR2 reads YYDKDF (reference sequence). V was pared by 3 bases and J by 7 bases, with 2 bases of the junction left unmatched. The CDR3 loop spans 14 amino acids. In DNA form, the CDR3 reads TGTGCCACCAGCAGGGGACAGGCAAATTCACCCCTCCACTTT. Translated, it gives CATSRGQANSPLHF. The full variable domain, rest sourced from reference TRBV15 and TRBJ1-6, is DAMVIQNPRYQVTQFGKPVTLSCSQTLNHNVMYWYQQKSSQAPKLLFHYYDKDFNNEADTPDNFQSRRPNTSFCFLDIRSPGLGDTAMYLCATSRGQANSPLHFGNGTRLTVT.

In its sample, this clone was seen a few times. The chain has TRBV5-5 and TRBJ1-2; no clear D. Germline V gene sequence: CDR1 SGHKS, CDR2 YYEKEE (reference sequence). CDR3 length: 12 amino acids. Deletions cut 5 bases from V and 5 bases from J, with 10 bases between. CDR3 residues: CASSPGWYGYTF. As DNA, the CDR3 is TGTGCCAGCAGTCCCGGATGGTATGGCTACACCTTC. Variable domain in full (rest from reference TRBV5-5 and TRBJ1-2): DAGVTQSPTHLIKTRGQQVTLRCSPISGHKSVSWYQQVLGQGPQFIFQYYEKEERGRGNFPDRFSARQFPNYSSELNVNALLLGDSALYLCASSPGWYGYTFGSGTRLTVV.

The chain couples TRBV19 to TRBJ1-2; 8 bases align to TRBD1. Germline assignment: CDR1 LNHDA and CDR2 SQIVND (reference sequence). After removal of 7 bases from V and 4 bases from J, the junction contained 8 bases not matched to a gene. The CDR3 is made up of 14 amino acids. CDR3 coding DNA: TGTGCCAGTACCCAGGGGGGGACAGGCTATGGCTACACCTTC. Its translation is CASTQGGTGYGYTF.

V is TRBV19 and J is TRBJ1-5; D possibly corresponds to TRBD1 (5 bases). The CDR3 sequence is 15 residues long. From germline, CDR1 is LNHDA and CDR2 SQIVND (reference sequence). Trimming took off 8 bases at V and 0 bases at J, with 14 bases between the two ends. DNA of the CDR3: TGTGCCAGTGGGGACCAGGGACCTAGCAATCAGCCCCAGCATTTT. Residues: CASGDQGPSNQPQHF.

The table lists this clone with a count of one. This chain connects TRBV4-2 to TRBJ2-3; TRBD2 aligns across 13 bases. This CDR3 region has 17 residues. V dropped 3 bases and J dropped 5; count of bases not matched to a gene: 8. In germline, CDR1 is LGHNA, CDR2 YNFKEQ. The CDR3 here is CASSQAGTSGERDTQYF. The CDR3 DNA sequence: TGTGCCAGCAGCCAGGCCGGGACTAGCGGGGAGCGAGATACGCAGTATTTT.